This T cell receptor (beta chain) was retrieved from a study of Graves' ophthalmopathy and Graves' hyperthyroidism (dated by TCRdb to 2016 to 2019). With respect to the entire study: Stable hyperthyroidism was defined as no progression to ophthalmopathy within 18 months of follow-up. TCR beta repertoire signatures were used to distinguish Graves' ophthalmopathy from Graves' hyperthyroidism and to predict progression to ophthalmopathy. In total, approximately 130 blood samples were TCR-sequenced: approximately 40 ophthalmopathy, 75 hyperthyroidism and some 17 hyperthyroidism-to-ophthalmopathy patients. To explore V-J signatures distinguishing ophthalmopathy from hyperthyroidism, a discovery set of under 110 patients (about 43 ophthalmopathy, 55 to 60 stable hyperthyroidism) was enrolled. An independent validation cohort comprised 18 hyperthyroidism patients and around 16 patients who later progressed from hyperthyroidism to ophthalmopathy. In roughly six hyperthyroidism patients, the T-cell repertoires found in thyroid tissue were compared with those found in blood. Once sampling was done, hyperthyroidism patients were given methimazole at a starting dose of 30 mg daily, while ophthalmopathy patients were given high-dose intravenous methylprednisolone. The full study reports these points: Most expanded thyroid clonotypes with frequency above 0.001 were also detected in blood, suggesting blood repertoires may reflect the thyroid immune response. In validation, the model predicted ophthalmopathy progression with roughly 68% sensitivity and 72.22% specificity; some 13 predicted patients were CT-confirmed with GO in a median of around 6 months. In cross-validation, the 13-signature model distinguished ophthalmopathy from stable hyperthyroidism with approximately 90% sensitivity and around 81% specificity, while in the test set the corresponding values were around 79% and 71%. No statistical method was used to set the sample size in advance, and the investigators knew which group each participant was assigned to.

Hyperthyroidism patients were newly diagnosed, with disease duration under 2 months, and aged 18 to 65 years. Patients were excluded if they had other autoimmune diseases, uncontrolled infections, pregnancy or lactation. Clinical symptoms, serum thyroxine, TRAb, thyroid ultrasound and orbital computed tomography were used for diagnosis. Trizol reagent was used to extract the total RNA, and its quality was then checked on an Agilent 2100 Bioanalyzer. Turning to this clonotype: Its specific antigen is unknown. Base qualities were left out, and no much larger clone turns up one base away.

TCR beta CDR3 regions were amplified from RNA transcripts for repertoire sequencing. A first-round RT-PCR used HTBI primers with the Qiagen OneStep RT-PCR kit, followed by a second-round multiplex PCR, size selection and purification. Libraries were sequenced on an Illumina HiSeq2000 using paired-end 100 bp reads. On the study's bioinformatics: SOAPnuke was used to process the reads, removing any read that contained adapters or uncalled bases, had a mean Phred below 15, or lacked an exact match to the constant primer or identifier. COPE v1.2.5 was used to merge high-quality paired reads. Unique nucleotide sequences were defined as clonotypes and aligned to IMGT TRB V, D and J references using MiTCR v1.1. The analysis was limited to V-J combinations with a frequency above 0.0001, which together covered 99.2% of repertoires. For each V-J combination, a TCR clonal expansion and chaos score was defined as F50 clonal expansion divided by the chaos observed in the TCRdist matrix. Welch's t-statistics and random forest were used to reduce features to approximately 13 V-J combinations, which were fed into a naive Bayes classifier. The Morisita-Horn index was used to measure how similar the thyroid and blood repertoires were. TCRdb reprocessing: public reads trimmed at Q25 with fastp, clones called with MiXCR, in-frame beta chains kept. Merged by CDR3 protein, the rows form single entries marked with the most common genes and DNA. The V and J calls shown here were made by TCRdb, not taken from the authors' results. This sample comprises 450,000 to 600,000 distinct CDR3 sequences, under 45% of them detected only once. The top ten clones comprise about 4% of the sample.

The germline V gene sets CDR1 to ENHRY and CDR2 to SYGVKD. The CDR3 runs 16 residues from the cysteine to the phenylalanine. The read is trimmed to its CDR3 DNA, 48 bases read in frame from base 1. The chain links TRBV10-3 with TRBJ2-1, and 9 bases in between align with TRBD2. The DNA end lines up better with TRBJ2-7; the J call may be wrong. The TCR comes from an adult man with Graves' hyperthyroidism. The sample consisted of peripheral blood or thyroid tissue (not recorded which). In nucleotide form, the sequence is TGTGCCATCAGTGAGGCTTTGCGGGGGGGAAACAATGAGCAGTACTTC. Translation gives CAISEALRGGNNEQYF.